The 20 T cell receptor beta chains listed next were all sequenced from one sample in a study of T cells in Graves' hyperthyroidism and ophthalmopathy. Researchers took RNA transcripts and amplified the TCR beta CDR3 regions from them. When the TCR CDR3 underwent first-round RT-PCR, the HTBI primer set was used. TCRdb redid the calling of the multiplex PCR reads with MiXCR, one entry per CDR3 protein. The sample has a few hundred thousand distinct CDR3 sequences, approximately 15% seen once. Sample: blood. These receptors were obtained from a woman in her twenties or thirties with Graves' hyperthyroidism.

This clonotype was seen many times. The gene calls are TRBV28 and TRBJ1-2; D possibly corresponds to TRBD1 (5 bases). Trimming removed 3 bases from V and 7 bases from J, with 18 bases in between. The germline V gene has CDR1 MDHEN and CDR2 SYDVKM. CDR3 length equals 15 residues. The DNA of the CDR3 is TGTGCCAGCAGTTTCTCTCAGGGCCGTTCGGGTGGCTACACCTTC. Its protein product is CASSFSQGRSGGYTF.

The rearrangement links TRBV6-1 to TRBJ1-5; D not certain. The V end was cut by 5 bases, the J end by 5 bases, with 16 bases between. Germline assignment: CDR1 MNHNS and CDR2 SASEGT. CDR3 length: 15 residues. The CDR3 protein is CASSRTAVTDQPQHF. The CDR3 coding sequence is TGTGCCAGCAGTCGGACCGCGGTCACGGATCAGCCCCAGCATTTT.

The gene calls are TRBV7-2 and TRBJ1-1, with TRBD1 identical over 8 bases. The CDR3 runs 15 residues. Trimming took 5 bases from V and 4 from J; bases not matched to a gene: 9. Germline V gene lookup returns CDR1 SGHTA and CDR2 FQGNSA. This CDR3 reads CASSPYRGKVTEAFF. Here the CDR3 DNA reads TGTGCCAGCAGCCCGTACAGGGGGAAAGTCACTGAAGCTTTCTTT.

The sample holds many counts of this clonotype. CDR3 region: CASSRTDSYEQYF. The CDR3 nucleotides are TGTGCCAGCTCCAGGACAGATTCCTACGAGCAGTACTTC. The chain recombines TRBV18 with TRBJ2-7; D is perhaps TRBD1 (6 bases). Germline-derived CDR1 and CDR2 are KGHSH and LQKENI. V was pared by 6 bases and J by 1 base, with 10 bases between. This CDR3 is 13 amino acids long.

This clonotype was recorded at least ten times. The rearrangement uses TRBV28 and TRBJ2-4; 9 bases map to TRBD1. The V gene's germline CDR1 is MDHEN and CDR2 SYDVKM. This CDR3 comprises 16 residues. The V and J ends lost 4 bases and 3 bases, in that order; junction bases with no gene match: 7. CDR3 loop: CASSSRGQGNKNIQYF. The CDR3, as DNA: TGTGCCAGCAGTTCACGCGGACAGGGGAACAAAAACATTCAGTACTTC.

This clonotype was observed many times. The rearrangement uses TRBV28 and TRBJ2-7; TRBD1 is a possible D gene (6 bases). V was shortened by 7 bases and J by 3 bases, with 13 bases between the two germline ends. Germline V CDR1 and CDR2: MDHEN, SYDVKM. This CDR3 has 13 amino acids. DNA of the CDR3: TGTGCCAGCACCCCCCCGGGACACTACGAGCAGTACTTC. Protein sequence: CASTPPGHYEQYF.

The table lists this clonotype with many counts. The chain links TRBV2 to TRBJ1-5; 11 nucleotides agree with TRBD1. This CDR3 has 18 amino acids. CDR1 SNHLY and CDR2 FYNNEI come from the germline V gene. V dropped 6 bases and J dropped 2; count of bases not matched to a gene: 12. The CDR3 region has the DNA TGTGCCAGCAGCCCGGACAGGGGGCGCAGGGATGGCAATCAGCCCCAGCATTTT. It yields the protein CASSPDRGRRDGNQPQHF.

This clonotype was seen a handful of times. V gene TRBV3-1 combines with J gene TRBJ1-5; TRBD1 agrees at 7 bases. Trimming at V came to 1 base and at J to 10 bases, leaving 4 bases not matched to a gene. This CDR3 is built from 13 residues. The germline CDR1 and CDR2 sequences are LGHDT and YNNKEL (reference sequence). DNA of the CDR3: TGTGCCAGCAGCCAAGGACACAGGGGACCCCAGCATTTT. Protein product: CASSQGHRGPQHF. Combining the CDR3 with reference TRBV3-1 and TRBJ1-5 gives the whole variable domain DTAVSQTPKYLVTQMGNDKSIKCEQNLGHDTMYWYKQDSKKFLKIMFSYNNKELIINETVPNRFSPKSPDKAHLNLHINSLELGDSAVYFCASSQGHRGPQHFGDGTRLSIL.

This clonotype was counted a few times. The chain has TRBV15 and TRBJ2-1; TRBD1 is a possible D gene (6 bases). The CDR3 runs to 16 residues. The V gene lost 1 base and the J gene lost 2 bases, with 12 bases spanning the gap. Germline V gene data show CDR1 as LNHNV and CDR2 as YYDKDF (reference sequence). The CDR3 DNA sequence: TGTGCCACCAGCAGAGTTTCAAGGGGGACCTACAATGAGCAGTTCTTC. It encodes CATSRVSRGTYNEQFF.

This clonotype has ten or more counts. The chain carries TRBV3-1 and TRBJ2-1, with D possibly TRBD2 on 6 matching bases. In germline, CDR1 is LGHDT, CDR2 YNNKEL (reference sequence). The CDR3 consists of 17 residues. The V and J ends lost 4 bases and 0 bases respectively, with 16 bases between them. CDR3: CASSPRRPGGSYNEQFF. The CDR3 DNA reads as TGTGCCAGCAGCCCCCGACGGCCCGGGGGCTCCTACAATGAGCAGTTCTTC.

This clonotype was counted at least ten times. This sequence joins TRBV27 and TRBJ2-1, with TRBD1 identical over 7 bases. Germline V gives CDR1 MNHEY, CDR2 SMNVEV (reference sequence). V gave up 4 bases and J gave up 8 bases; unmatched junction bases: 5. The CDR3 consists of 13 residues. CDR3 loop: CASSWSRGYEQFF. The CDR3 DNA sequence: TGTGCCAGCAGTTGGTCCAGGGGGTATGAGCAGTTCTTC.

The rearrangement links TRBV20-1 to TRBJ2-1; TRBD2 matches at 15 bases. This CDR3 has 16 residues. Germline CDR1 is DFQATT and CDR2 is SNEGSKA (reference sequence). V lost 5 bases to trimming and J lost 5 bases; unmatched junction nucleotides: 7. This CDR3 reads CSAGLAGGPVHNEQFF. The CDR3 DNA sequence: TGCAGTGCTGGACTAGCGGGAGGGCCGGTCCACAATGAGCAGTTCTTC.

This clonotype was seen many times. V usage is TRBV24-1 and J usage is TRBJ2-7; TRBD1 matches at 9 bases. Per germline, CDR1 KGHDR and CDR2 SFDVKD. Trimming took 3 bases from V and 2 from J; bases not matched to a gene: 4. This CDR3 has 15 amino acids. The CDR3 sequence is CATSDTGTGTYEQYF. Written as DNA, the CDR3 is TGTGCCACCAGTGATACCGGGACAGGGACCTACGAGCAGTACTTC.

This chain uses TRBV19 with TRBJ1-1, with TRBD1 matching over 7 bases. Looked up from germline, CDR1 is LNHDA and CDR2 is SQIVND (reference sequence). Trimming took 7 bases from V and 2 from J; bases not matched to a gene: 19. The CDR3 runs to 18 residues. CDR3 bases: TGTGCCAGTATCACGTATAGCGGTAAAGGGGGCCCTAACACTGAAGCTTTCTTT. As protein: CASITYSGKGGPNTEAFF.

This clonotype has at least ten counts. The genes are TRBV2 and TRBJ2-1, with 7 bases matching TRBD1. Unmatched junction bases numbered 5, after V lost 4 bases and J lost 2 bases. Germline V gene lookup returns CDR1 SNHLY and CDR2 FYNNEI. The CDR3 consists of 15 residues. CDR3 coding DNA: TGTGCCAGCAGTGTATGGGACAGAACCTACAATGAGCAGTTCTTC. Residues: CASSVWDRTYNEQFF.

The table lists this clonotype with many counts. The CDR3 loop reads CASRDQTGGRYGYTF. In nucleotides, the CDR3 is TGTGCCAGCAGGGACCAGACAGGGGGACGGTATGGCTACACCTTC. The chain links TRBV2 to TRBJ1-2, with 9 bases that match TRBD1. The CDR3 has 15 residues. From germline, CDR1 is SNHLY and CDR2 FYNNEI. V gave up 6 bases and J gave up 5 bases; unmatched junction bases: 10.

This chain joins TRBV6-1 and TRBJ2-5; 10 bases align to TRBD2. Losses at the gene ends were 4 bases for V and 10 bases for J; bases not matched to a gene: 15. CDR3 size: 16 residues. The germline V gene encodes CDR1 MNHNS and CDR2 SASEGT. The CDR3 region has the DNA TGTGCCAGCAGTGCCGCCTCTAGCGGGAGTGCTAGTGGCCAGTACTTC. Protein product: CASSAASSGSASGQYF.

This clonotype was detected only a few times. The chain carries TRBV4-1 and TRBJ2-5; D possibly corresponds to TRBD2 (6 bases). Gene TRBJ2-1 matches the end of the DNA better, so the J call may be wrong. The length of the CDR3 is 15 residues. Germline loops: CDR1 MGHRA, CDR2 YSYEKL. The DNA for the CDR3 is TGCGCCAGCAGCCAAGTTTCGTATGTAGGAGGGGCCCAGTTCTTC. Translating it yields CASSQVSYVGGAQFF.

This clonotype was observed a handful of times. The V gene is TRBV15, the J gene TRBJ2-7; D is ambiguous. Deletions cut 1 base from V and 6 bases from J, with 7 bases between. CDR1 LNHNV and CDR2 YYDKDF come from the germline V gene (reference sequence). The CDR3 sequence is 12 residues long. This chain's CDR3 is CATSRGEIEQYF. The CDR3 DNA reads as TGTGCCACCAGCAGAGGGGAAATCGAGCAGTACTTC. The entire variable domain, with the rest obtained from reference TRBV15 and TRBJ2-7, is as follows: DAMVIQNPRYQVTQFGKPVTLSCSQTLNHNVMYWYQQKSSQAPKLLFHYYDKDFNNEADTPDNFQSRRPNTSFCFLDIRSPGLGDTAMYLCATSRGEIEQYFGPGTRLTVT.

This clonotype showed up just a few times. V gene TRBV9 combines with J gene TRBJ1-6; 7 nucleotides match TRBD1. V lost 2 bases, J lost 5 bases, and 1 base stayed unmatched. This CDR3 comprises 14 residues. Germline V gene data show CDR1 as SGDLS and CDR2 as YYNGEE. The CDR3 sequence is CASSVGTDNSPLHF. In DNA form, the CDR3 reads TGTGCCAGCAGCGTGGGGACAGATAATTCACCCCTCCACTTT.